The next 27 T cell receptor beta chains were all read from a single sample in a study of blood T cells in healthy people across ages. PCR was performed a second time for about 6 to 12 cycles using a sample-barcoded 5' primer and a J-beta primer mix. TCRdb processed the 5' RACE reads anew with MiXCR; each CDR3 protein has one entry. The data hold about 1.6 million distinct CDR3 sequences, with about 35% observed a single time. The sample taken for sequencing was blood. These receptors came from a woman aged 25 to 45 in good health.

In this sample, this clonotype turned up a few times. V gene TRBV7-6 combines with J gene TRBJ2-5, with a possible D match to TRBD1 (5 bases). Trimming removed 4 bases from V and 4 bases from J, with 16 bases in between. Looked up from germline, CDR1 is SGHVS and CDR2 is FNYEAQ. The CDR3 has 15 amino acids. CDR3 in amino acids: CASSSVGLFGETQYF. The CDR3 nucleotides are TGTGCCAGCAGCTCCGTGGGGCTTTTCGGAGAGACCCAGTACTTC.

V and J are TRBV29-1 and TRBJ2-5; D remains unclear. The DNA end favors TRBJ2-7, so the J call may be wrong. The CDR3 extends over 13 amino acids. Germline CDR1 SQVTM, CDR2 ANQGSEA. The CDR3 sequence is CSVGLGLVCEQYF. The CDR3 DNA sequence: TGCAGCGTGGGGTTAGGTTTGGTTTGCGAGCAGTACTTC.

This clonotype has only a few counts. This CDR3 reads CASSDVWSSGRPHEQYF. The CDR3, as DNA: TGTGCCAGCAGTGACGTGTGGTCTAGCGGGAGACCCCACGAGCAGTACTTC. V usage is TRBV2 and J usage is TRBJ2-5; 10 bases map to TRBD2. The assigned J gene may be wrong: the sequence end matches TRBJ2-7 better. Germline lookup yields CDR1 SNHLY and CDR2 FYNNEI. There are 17 residues in the CDR3.

The J gene is TRBJ1-1, the V gene TRBV20-1; 9 nucleotides match TRBD1. The trim removed 3 bases at V and 5 bases at J, leaving 19 bases unmatched. The germline V gene has CDR1 DFQATT and CDR2 SNEGSKA (reference sequence). The CDR3 consists of 18 residues. Here the CDR3 reads CSARALQPPGQGGTEAFF. For the CDR3, the DNA is TGCAGTGCTAGGGCCCTACAACCCCCGGGACAGGGAGGGACTGAAGCTTTCTTT.

The chain joins TRBV5-4 to TRBJ2-5; the D is unclear. Germline CDR1 SGHNT, CDR2 YYREEE (reference sequence). V dropped 5 bases and J dropped 4 bases, with 24 bases sitting between them. This CDR3 has 17 amino acids. CDR3 sequence (DNA): TGTGCCAGCAGTAAGGGTGATCAACCGATTCGCGGAGAGACCCAGTACTTC. It translates to CASSKGDQPIRGETQYF.

For this clonotype: Being one base from a much bigger clone, this may be a read error. The gene calls are TRBV10-3 and TRBJ2-7; D is undetermined. The DNA end lines up better with TRBJ2-5; the J call may be wrong. In germline, CDR1 is ENHRY, CDR2 SYGVKD. The length of the CDR3 is 13 residues. CDR3 sequence: CAISESVGETQYF. The CDR3 DNA follows: TGTGCCATCAGTGAATCGGTCGGGGAGACCCAGTACTTC.

The genes are TRBV7-3 and TRBJ2-3, with D perhaps given as TRBD1 or TRBD2 (5 bases each). The CDR3 loop spans 16 amino acids. The germline V gene has CDR1 SGHTA and CDR2 FQGTGA. V was clipped by 5 bases and J by 5 bases, with 20 bases between them. The CDR3 nucleotides read TGTGCCAGCAGCCCGTACTCTGGGGGATCCTTAGATACGCAGTATTTT. The encoded protein is CASSPYSGGSLDTQYF.

This clonotype was detected only a few times. This chain links TRBV5-5 with TRBJ2-3, with D maybe TRBD1 (6 bases). The ends were cut back, 4 bases at V and 2 bases at J, with 14 bases in the middle. The CDR3 is 15 residues long. Looked up from germline, CDR1 is SGHKS and CDR2 is YYEKEE (reference sequence). CDR3 residues: CASSPTGRDTDTQYF. The CDR3 nucleotides read TGTGCCAGCAGCCCGACAGGTCGGGACACAGATACGCAGTATTTT.

This clonotype has a handful of counts. This chain connects TRBV27 to TRBJ1-5; D might be TRBD1 (5 bases). The CDR3 covers 14 residues. Germline V gene data show CDR1 as MNHEY and CDR2 as SMNVEV (reference sequence). The V gene lost 3 bases and the J gene lost 5 bases, with 11 bases spanning the gap. The CDR3 nucleotides are TGTGCCAGCAGTTTTGGGGGGGGGGATCAGCCCCAGCATTTT. Translation gives CASSFGGGDQPQHF.

This clonotype has just a few counts. V usage is TRBV10-3 and J usage is TRBJ2-5, with TRBD2 as a possible D gene (6 bases). Germline V gives CDR1 ENHRY, CDR2 SYGVKD. The CDR3 spans 17 residues. The germline V and J ends were trimmed by 0 bases and 1 base, with 15 bases remaining between them. CDR3 in DNA: TGTGCCATCAGTGAGTCGGAAGCGCACGGGGGCCAAGAGACCCAGTACTTC. Its protein is CAISESEAHGGQETQYF.

This clonotype was recorded many times. V usage is TRBV10-3 and J usage is TRBJ2-7, with TRBD2 identical over 7 bases. With 4 bases clipped from V and 4 bases from J, the junction kept 10 bases outside the gene matches. From germline, CDR1 is ENHRY and CDR2 SYGVKD. The CDR3 is made up of 15 amino acids. This chain's CDR3 is CAISGTASGRYEQYF. In DNA form, the CDR3 reads TGTGCCATCAGTGGGACTGCTAGCGGACGATACGAGCAGTACTTC.

The chain joins TRBV3-1 to TRBJ2-1; D unresolved. Germline CDR1 reads LGHDT; CDR2 reads YNNKEL (reference sequence). V lost 4 bases and J lost 0, with 10 bases in between. CDR3 length: 15 amino acids. CDR3 DNA sequence: TGTGCCAGCAGCCTGATCGGTAGCTCCTACAATGAGCAGTTCTTC. Translating it yields CASSLIGSSYNEQFF.

Here the CDR3 DNA reads TGCGCCAGCAGGATCTCGGGTGGCTCCTACAATGAGCAGTTCTTC. Encoded protein: CASRISGGSYNEQFF. The gene calls are TRBV5-1 and TRBJ2-1; D is unclear. V was cut by 5 bases and J by 0 bases, with 12 bases left in between. This CDR3 spans 15 amino acids. Germline assignment: CDR1 SGHRS and CDR2 YFSETQ.

The chain couples TRBV3-1 to TRBJ2-1; 10 bases map to TRBD1. Germline CDR1 LGHDT, CDR2 YNNKEL (reference sequence). The CDR3 extends over 16 amino acids. The J segment lost 5 bases and the V segment lost 2 bases, leaving 6 bases of the junction unmatched. The CDR3 loop reads CASSQFIGTGDNEQFF. CDR3 bases: TGTGCCAGCAGCCAATTCATCGGGACAGGGGACAATGAGCAGTTCTTC.

This clonotype was seen a handful of times. The CDR3 bases are TGCAGTGCAGGCGCTTCCTCCTGGGGCTACACCTTC. This sequence encodes CSAGASSWGYTF. The chain uses TRBV20-1 and TRBJ1-2; no clear D. Germline V gene sequence: CDR1 DFQATT, CDR2 SNEGSKA (reference sequence). Trimming stripped 6 bases from V and 8 bases from J, with 16 bases between. This CDR3 is 12 amino acids long.

This clonotype was observed a few times. This sequence may be a read error, since a much larger clone differs from it by one base. V is TRBV20-1 and J is TRBJ1-6; a weak D match, TRBD1 (5 bases). The CDR3 consists of 14 residues. V was pared by 3 bases and J by 11 bases, with 17 bases between. The germline V gene has CDR1 DFQATT and CDR2 SNEGSKA (reference sequence). CDR3 sequence: CSARGSSQGPPLHF. The CDR3 DNA follows: TGCAGTGCTAGGGGGTCCTCCCAGGGTCCACCCCTCCACTTT.

The chain carries TRBV11-3 and TRBJ2-7; D is perhaps TRBD1 (6 bases). This CDR3 region has 12 residues. V lost 5 bases, J lost 9 bases, and 14 bases lay in between. The germline CDR1 and CDR2 sequences are SGHNT and YENEEA. The CDR3 is CASSPRTEVQYF. CDR3 bases: TGTGCCAGCAGCCCTCGGACAGAGGTGCAGTACTTC.

The chain joins TRBV27 to TRBJ2-1; TRBD2 matches 7 bases. This CDR3 has 15 amino acids. CDR1 and CDR2 from the germline V gene are MNHEY and SMNVEV (reference sequence). The ends lost 6 bases at V and 5 bases at J; junction bases unmatched: 10. CDR3 protein: CASRQSGTTDNEQFF. The CDR3 bases are TGTGCCAGCAGACAATCCGGGACTACGGACAATGAGCAGTTCTTC.

This clonotype turned up a few times. The chain combines TRBV15 with TRBJ2-7; TRBD2 matches 14 bases. Trimming removed 4 bases from V and 4 bases from J; junction bases left unmatched: 12. This CDR3 region has 18 residues. Germline V gives CDR1 LNHNV, CDR2 YYDKDF (reference sequence). The CDR3 sequence: CATSTGTGGLAGAYEQYF. CDR3 sequence (DNA): TGTGCCACCAGCACAGGGACGGGGGGACTAGCGGGAGCATACGAGCAGTACTTC.

The CDR3 bases are TGCGCCAGCAGCCTCTCCCTCACTAGGAGCAATGAGCAGTTCTTC. Translating it yields CASSLSLTRSNEQFF. The rearrangement links TRBV5-1 to TRBJ2-1; tentative D call: TRBD2 (5 bases). From germline, CDR1 is SGHRS and CDR2 YFSETQ. This CDR3 region has 15 residues. V was shortened by 4 bases and J by 6 bases, with 17 bases between the two germline ends.

The chain couples TRBV10-3 to TRBJ1-1, with D uncertain. The CDR3 consists of 15 residues. CDR1 is ENHRY and CDR2 is SYGVKD in the germline V gene. Trimming stripped 3 bases from V and 0 bases from J, with 11 bases between. The CDR3 DNA is TGTGCCATCAGTGACCCGACCCTGCTGAACACTGAAGCTTTCTTT. Amino acid sequence: CAISDPTLLNTEAFF.

In this sample, this clonotype turned up a few times. The chain combines TRBV10-3 with TRBJ1-6; 7 bases align to TRBD1. CDR1 is ENHRY and CDR2 is SYGVKD in the germline V gene. The CDR3 sequence is 14 residues long. The trim removed 3 bases at V and 10 bases at J, leaving 6 bases unmatched. The CDR3 is CAISDQGEGSPLHF. The CDR3 DNA sequence: TGTGCCATCAGTGACCAGGGGGAGGGATCACCCCTCCACTTT.

Only one count was recorded for this clonotype. Since the CDR3 does not end with the conserved phenylalanine or tryptophan, this likely comes from a read error. V usage is TRBV27 and J usage is TRBJ2-7; D perhaps matches TRBD1 (6 bases). V lost 3 bases, J lost 5 bases, and 14 bases lay in between. The CDR3 spans 14 residues. Germline assignment: CDR1 MNHEY and CDR2 SMNVEV (reference sequence). The CDR3 sequence is CASSFRHRDHEQYS. The DNA of the CDR3 is TGTGCCAGCAGTTTTCGTCACAGGGACCACGAGCAGTACTCC.

V gene TRBV7-9 combines with J gene TRBJ2-6; 7 bases are a match to TRBD1. The germline V gene encodes CDR1 SEHNR and CDR2 FQNEAQ (reference sequence). This CDR3 spans 15 amino acids. V shed 6 bases, J shed 4 bases, and the junction held 6 bases outside the gene matches. As DNA, the CDR3 is TGTGCCAGCAGAGATACAGGGGTGGGGGCCAACGTCCTGACTTTC. Protein: CASRDTGVGANVLTF.

The V call is TRBV3-1, the J call TRBJ2-7, with D unclear. CDR1 and CDR2 from the germline V gene are LGHDT and YNNKEL (reference sequence). V lost 0 bases and J lost 2, with 11 bases in between. The CDR3 spans 15 residues. CDR3 protein: CASSQESDFPYEQYF. In DNA, the CDR3 is TGTGCCAGCAGCCAAGAATCCGACTTCCCCTACGAGCAGTACTTC.

V is TRBV6-5 and J is TRBJ2-3; 8 bases fit TRBD1. J was trimmed by 4 bases and V by 6 bases; bases with no gene match: 12. The germline V gene has CDR1 MNHEY and CDR2 SVGAGI. This CDR3 comprises 16 residues. As DNA, the CDR3 is TGTGCCAGCAGCCGAGCCCAGGGGGCGCGGTCAGATACGCAGTATTTT. Residues: CASSRAQGARSDTQYF.

This clonotype appeared a few times. CDR3 loop: CSVPGPPVGTEAFF. CDR3 bases: TGCAGTGTCCCGGGGCCCCCGGTCGGCACTGAAGCTTTCTTT. V gene TRBV20-1 combines with J gene TRBJ1-1; a possible D gene is TRBD1 (5 bases). The germline V gene has CDR1 DFQATT and CDR2 SNEGSKA (reference sequence). Trimming pared 7 bases from V and 4 bases from J, leaving 19 bases between. This CDR3 has 14 amino acids.